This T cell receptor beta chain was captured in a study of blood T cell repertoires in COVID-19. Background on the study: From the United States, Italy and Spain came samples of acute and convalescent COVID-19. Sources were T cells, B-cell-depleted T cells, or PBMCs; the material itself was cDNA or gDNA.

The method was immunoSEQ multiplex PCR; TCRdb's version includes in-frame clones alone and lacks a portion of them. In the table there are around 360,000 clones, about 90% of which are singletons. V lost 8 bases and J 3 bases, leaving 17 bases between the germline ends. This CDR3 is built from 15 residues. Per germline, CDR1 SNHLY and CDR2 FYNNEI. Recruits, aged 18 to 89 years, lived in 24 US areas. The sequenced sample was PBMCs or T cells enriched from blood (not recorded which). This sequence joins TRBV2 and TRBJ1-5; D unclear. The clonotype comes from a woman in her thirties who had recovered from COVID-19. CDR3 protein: CASSPLGTLNQPQHF. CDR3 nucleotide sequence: TGTGCCAGCTCCCCGCTCGGTACTCTCAATCAGCCCCAGCATTTT.